The 9 T cell receptor beta chains listed next were all sequenced from one sample in a study of T cell responses to AZD1222 COVID-19 vaccine (dated by TCRdb to the early 2020s). Library preparation used the immunoSEQ multiplex PCR assay. TCRdb took over this immuneACCESS table, retaining in-frame rearrangements with V and J assigned. Such tables are incomplete; in checked studies, under half of the missing clones stem from an unresolved V gene, and the remainder is unexplained. The table for this sample lists some 120,000 clones; 84% of them were counted only once. The ten most abundant clones make up approximately 26% of the sample. This specimen's time point label, per the study, means: about 28 days (+/-7) after the second vaccine dose. The sequencing here drew on peripheral blood, taken 28 days after the second AZD1222 dose. These receptors came from an adult who received the AZD1222 COVID-19 vaccine.

The J gene is TRBJ2-3, the V gene TRBV4-1; D remains unclear. The V gene lost 1 base and the J gene lost 1 base, with 9 bases spanning the gap. This CDR3 is 15 amino acids long. CDR1 MGHRA and CDR2 YSYEKL come from the germline V gene. CDR3 coding DNA: TGCGCCAGCAGCCAAGTGACTCCCGGCACAGATACGCAGTATTTT. Its translation: CASSQVTPGTDTQYF.

The V and J genes are TRBV13 and TRBJ2-1; no clear D. V lost 6 bases and J lost 8, with 20 bases in between. CDR3 size: 15 residues. Germline loops: CDR1 PRHDT, CDR2 FYEKMQ (reference sequence). CDR3 coding DNA: TGTGCCAGCAGTCCATGGACGGTCCGGTCCGATGAGCAGTTCTTC. Amino acids: CASSPWTVRSDEQFF.

The chain links TRBV7-6 to TRBJ2-3, with 7 bases fitting TRBD1. CDR3 length: 16 amino acids. V was clipped by 3 bases and J by 1 base; unmatched bases: 7. Germline CDR1 SGHVS, CDR2 FNYEAQ. CDR3 sequence: CASSLTGYAGTDTQYF. CDR3 nucleotides: TGTGCCAGCAGCTTGACAGGGTATGCTGGCACAGATACGCAGTATTTT.

The J gene is TRBJ1-6, the V gene TRBV3-1 (or the pseudogene TRBV3-2), with D perhaps matching TRBD1 (6 bases). V was pared by 0 bases and J by 8 bases, with 11 bases between. The CDR3 has 15 amino acids. Germline V gene data show CDR1 as LGHDT and CDR2 as YNNKEL (reference sequence). DNA of the CDR3: TGTGCCAGCAGCCAAGATACGGCAGGGGATTCACCCCTCCACTTT. It codes for CASSQDTAGDSPLHF.

This chain joins TRBV25-1 and TRBJ1-4; D not resolved. The CDR3 has 15 residues. The ends were cut back, 5 bases at V and 4 bases at J, with 14 bases in the middle. Germline values: CDR1 MGHDK, CDR2 SYGVNS. The CDR3 DNA sequence: TGTGCCAGCAGTCGCGCGTGGGGTTTTAATGAAAAACTGTTTTTT. The encoded protein is CASSRAWGFNEKLFF. Full variable domain (outside the CDR3, taken from reference TRBV25-1 and TRBJ1-4): EADIYQTPRYLVIGTGKKITLECSQTMGHDKMYWYQQDPGMELHLIHYSYGVNSTEKGDLSSESTVSRIRTEHFPLTLESARPSHTSQYLCASSRAWGFNEKLFFGSGTQLSVL.

V is TRBV9 and J is TRBJ2-1; 11 nucleotides agree with TRBD2. The germline gives CDR1 SGDLS, CDR2 YYNGEE. The ends lost 0 bases at V and 3 bases at J; junction bases unmatched: 2. The CDR3 is 16 amino acids. The CDR3: CASSVDGTSGYNEQFF. Written as DNA, the CDR3 is TGTGCCAGCAGCGTAGACGGGACTAGCGGCTACAATGAGCAGTTCTTC.

The rearrangement links TRBV12-5 to TRBJ1-1, with D possibly TRBD1 on 5 matching bases. Germline-derived CDR1 and CDR2 are LGHNT and FRNRAP. The V gene lost 1 base and the J gene lost 9 bases, with 9 bases spanning the gap. This CDR3 is built from 12 residues. DNA for the CDR3: TGTGCTAGTGGTTTGGCCCCAGGGCAAGCTTTCTTT. This gives the protein CASGLAPGQAFF.

This clone was recorded once. The V gene is TRBV9, the J gene TRBJ2-5, with no clear D. Trimming took 0 bases from V and 5 from J, leaving 14 bases between them. This CDR3 has 15 amino acids. CDR1 and CDR2 (germline): SGDLS, YYNGEE. The CDR3 DNA reads TGTGCCAGCAGCGTAGGGCCTCAGCCCGGCGAGACCCAGTACTTC. It codes for CASSVGPQPGETQYF.

The chain joins TRBV20-1 to TRBJ1-1; D might be TRBD1 (5 bases). Germline CDR1 is DFQATT and CDR2 is SNEGSKA (reference sequence). The CDR3 is 11 residues long. The CDR3 bases are TGCAGGCCCCAGGGGAACACTGAAGCTTTCTTT. This translates into CRPQGNTEAFF.